The entry that follows covers one T cell receptor beta chain sequence. Its antigen is not identified. All patients were mismatch repair deficient, assessed by either PCR or immunohistochemistry. TCRs were sequenced from three patients responding to pembrolizumab. The entry originates in a study of PD-1 blockade in mismatch repair-deficient tumors. Germline CDR1 reads SGHNT; CDR2 reads YYREEE (reference sequence). The CDR3 extends over 15 amino acids. V lost 3 bases and J lost 2; bases outside the gene matches: 5. Libraries were prepared by immunoSEQ multiplex PCR; TCRdb keeps only in-frame clonotypes and omits some of them. The data show 40,000 to 60,000 clones, roughly 75% seen once. Study-level results: Tumor-resident clones, often absent from pretreatment blood, expanded after pembrolizumab and then contracted.

Sequenced here: peripheral blood, sampled 4 weeks after starting pembrolizumab. V usage is TRBV5-4 and J usage is TRBJ2-7; 10 bases fit TRBD2. The receptor's source is an adult with mismatch repair-deficient cancer. Here the CDR3 DNA reads TGTGCCAGCAGCTCCAGCGGGAGGGCCGCCTACGAGCAGTACTTC. Translating gives CASSSSGRAAYEQYF.